This entry features one T cell receptor (beta chain) sequence. The record originates from a study of blood T cell repertoires in COVID-19. The assay was immunoSEQ multiplex PCR, and TCRdb's table has in-frame clones only and misses some. The repertoire includes 200,000 to 250,000 clones, approximately 82% of them detected once, and roughly 12% sits in the top ten. The CDR3 has 12 amino acids. Per germline, CDR1 SGHTA and CDR2 FQGNSA. V shed 3 bases and J shed 6 bases, with 6 bases lying between them. The gene calls are TRBV7-2 and TRBJ1-3, with no clear D. The sample taken for sequencing was peripheral blood. The TCR sequence derives from a middle-aged woman with acute or convalescent COVID-19. The CDR3 coding sequence is TGTGCCAGCAGCTTCGGTTTAAACACCATATATTTT. As protein: CASSFGLNTIYF.